A single sample gave rise to the 6 T cell receptor beta chains below, sequenced in a study of identical twins. Each CDR3 protein is one row after TCRdb ran MiXCR on the 5' RACE reads. The sample contains about 1.7 million distinct CDR3 sequences, around a third of which appear only once. Material: cord blood. Source of these receptors: a newborn girl in good health.

A few counts support this clonotype. V and J are TRBV11-2 and TRBJ1-1; 8 bases are a match to TRBD1. Germline lookup yields CDR1 SGHAT and CDR2 FQNNGV. With 5 bases clipped from V and 6 bases from J, the junction kept 11 bases outside the gene matches. The CDR3 totals 15 residues. CDR3 DNA sequence: TGTGCCAGCAGCGCGCTCAGGGGGCGCACCCCTGAAGCTTTCTTT. Translating gives CASSALRGRTPEAFF.

This clonotype was counted only a few times. The chain carries TRBV7-2 and TRBJ2-3; the D gene is possibly TRBD2 (6 bases). Germline loops: CDR1 SGHTA, CDR2 FQGNSA. Between the trimmed V and J ends, which lost 6 bases and 3 bases, there was a span of 19 bases. The CDR3 contains 16 residues. For the CDR3, the DNA is TGTGCCAGCAGACTGGGGCTGGCGGGAATAACAGATACGCAGTATTTT. It codes for CASRLGLAGITDTQYF.

This rearrangement joins TRBV5-6 to TRBJ2-1, with a weak D call TRBD2 (5 bases). The CDR3 contains 17 residues. Germline-derived CDR1 and CDR2 are SGHDT and YYEEEE. Trimming removed 1 base at V and 4 bases at J, with 18 bases between. CDR3 loop: CASSLRVAISQYNEQFF. CDR3 in DNA: TGTGCCAGCAGCTTGCGGGTAGCGATCTCGCAGTACAATGAGCAGTTCTTC.

This clonotype was observed a handful of times. The rearrangement links TRBV27 to TRBJ1-2, with D maybe TRBD1 (5 bases). V shed 4 bases and J shed 3 bases, with 9 bases lying between them. Germline V gene sequence: CDR1 MNHEY, CDR2 SMNVEV (reference sequence). The CDR3 is 13 amino acids. The CDR3 nucleotides are TGTGCCAGCAGTTCCGCGGGACACTATGGCTACACCTTC. This sequence encodes CASSSAGHYGYTF.

As concerns this clonotype: One base away lies a much larger clone, so this may be a sequencing read error. The gene calls are TRBV7-2 and TRBJ1-1; D is undetermined. Trimming cost V 4 bases and J 0 bases, with 12 bases left between them. Per the germline V gene, CDR1 is SGHTA and CDR2 is FQGNSA. This CDR3 has 15 residues. The DNA of the CDR3 is TGTGCCAGCAGCTCCGAACATAGTCTGAACACTGAAGCTTTCTTT. Encoded protein: CASSSEHSLNTEAFF.

The chain links TRBV7-9 to TRBJ2-7, with TRBD2 matching 8 bases. Unmatched junction bases numbered 13, after V lost 5 bases and J lost 7 bases. Germline CDR1 SEHNR, CDR2 FQNEAQ (reference sequence). The CDR3 is made up of 15 amino acids. The CDR3 sequence: CASSPSGLGNNEQYF. The CDR3 DNA sequence: TGTGCCAGCAGCCCCTCGGGACTAGGGAACAATGAGCAGTACTTC. The full variable domain, its missing parts supplied by reference TRBV7-9 and TRBJ2-7, is DTGVSQNPRHKITKRGQNVTFRCDPISEHNRLYWYRQTLGQGPEFLTYFQNEAQLEKSRLLSDRFSAERPKGSFSTLEIQRTEQGDSAMYLCASSPSGLGNNEQYFGPGTRLTVT.